These 30 T cell receptor beta chains were sequenced from one sample in a study of blood T cell repertoires in COVID-19. Profiled with immunoSEQ multiplex PCR; TCRdb holds only in-frame clones, not every one. Altogether under 300,000 clones are present, around nine tenths being singletons, with the ten largest covering about 1.5%. Sequencing was performed on PBMCs or T cells enriched from blood (not recorded which). The receptor source for this set is a woman aged 45 to 65 who had recovered from COVID-19.

CDR3 coding DNA: TGCAGTGCTATTGACAGGAGGTTTATGGATGGCTACACCTTC. It yields the protein CSAIDRRFMDGYTF. V usage is TRBV20-1 and J usage is TRBJ1-2, with a tentative D call TRBD1 (6 bases). V was cut by 4 bases and J by 6 bases, with 18 bases left in between. The germline gives CDR1 DFQATT, CDR2 SNEGSKA (reference sequence). The CDR3 loop spans 14 amino acids.

This clone has only one observation. The chain couples TRBV19 to TRBJ1-2, with unresolved D. Trimming cost V 6 bases and J 5 bases, with 19 bases left between them. Germline assignment: CDR1 LNHDA and CDR2 SQIVND (reference sequence). The CDR3 is made up of 15 amino acids. The CDR3 DNA reads TGTGCCAGTAGATCCACCGGGAACTCCCCGTATGGCTACACCTTC. It is translated as CASRSTGNSPYGYTF.

The chain joins TRBV30 to TRBJ2-1; the match to TRBD2 covers 8 bases. This CDR3 region has 16 residues. Losses at the gene ends were 2 bases for V and 0 bases for J; bases not matched to a gene: 6. Germline CDR1 is GTSNPN and CDR2 is SVGIG (reference sequence). The CDR3 region has the DNA TGTGCCTGGAGTCCCCTAGCGGGTAACTCCTACAATGAGCAGTTCTTC. This translates into CAWSPLAGNSYNEQFF.

This rearrangement joins TRBV11-2 to TRBJ2-1; 7 bases fit TRBD1. Germline V gene sequence: CDR1 SGHAT, CDR2 FQNNGV. The CDR3 covers 15 residues. V shed 2 bases, J shed 9 bases, and the junction held 10 bases outside the gene matches. CDR3 nucleotide sequence: TGTGCCAGCAGCTTATATGAGGGGGCGCGAGGTGAGCAGTTCTTC. Translated, it gives CASSLYEGARGEQFF. Supplemented by reference TRBV11-2 and TRBJ2-1, the full variable domain reads EAGVAQSPRYKIIEKRQSVAFWCNPISGHATLYWYQQILGQGPKLLIQFQNNGVVDDSQLPKDRFSAERLKGVDSTLKIQPAKLEDSAVYLCASSLYEGARGEQFFGPGTRLTVL.

V and J are TRBV18 and TRBJ1-1; maybe TRBD1 (5 bases). CDR1 and CDR2 from the germline V gene are KGHSH and LQKENI. There are 15 residues in the CDR3. V lost 2 bases, J lost 4 bases, and 14 bases lay in between. CDR3 in amino acids: CASSPIQAIGTEAFF. Written as DNA, the CDR3 is TGTGCCAGCTCACCAATACAGGCAATTGGCACTGAAGCTTTCTTT. Supplemented by reference TRBV18 and TRBJ1-1, the full variable domain reads NAGVMQNPRHLVRRRGQEARLRCSPMKGHSHVYWYRQLPEEGLKFMVYLQKENIIDESGMPKERFSAEFPKEGPSILRIQQVVRGDSAAYFCASSPIQAIGTEAFFGQGTRLTVV.

The chain employs TRBV7-9 and TRBJ1-1; 9 bases map to TRBD1. Germline V CDR1 and CDR2: SEHNR, FQNEAQ (reference sequence). V shed 5 bases, J shed 4 bases, and the junction held 5 bases outside the gene matches. There are 14 residues in the CDR3. CDR3 sequence (DNA): TGTGCCAGCAGCCTAAAGACAGGGGGCACTGAAGCTTTCTTT. Its translation is CASSLKTGGTEAFF.

The chain is built from TRBV7-9 and TRBJ1-1; D unclear. Germline CDR1 SEHNR, CDR2 FQNEAQ (reference sequence). The germline V and J ends were trimmed by 0 bases and 2 bases, with 10 bases remaining between them. This CDR3 contains 15 residues. The CDR3 loop is CASSLAKGGNTEAFF. The CDR3, as DNA: TGTGCCAGCAGCTTAGCGAAGGGAGGTAACACTGAAGCTTTCTTT.

The chain uses TRBV28 and TRBJ1-5, with TRBD1 matching 7 bases. V lost 3 bases to trimming and J lost 0 bases; unmatched junction nucleotides: 2. Germline V gene lookup returns CDR1 MDHEN and CDR2 SYDVKM. CDR3 length: 15 amino acids. The chain's CDR3 is CASSLTGTSNQPQHF. The DNA for the CDR3 is TGTGCCAGCAGTTTGACAGGGACTAGCAATCAGCCCCAGCATTTT.

This clone was detected once. This chain joins TRBV5-1 and TRBJ1-2, with TRBD1 matching over 9 bases. Germline-derived CDR1 and CDR2 are SGHRS and YFSETQ. The CDR3 runs to 16 residues. With V trimmed by 0 bases and J by 5 bases, 8 bases remained unmatched. The CDR3 spells CASSLAGTGFGYGYTF. The CDR3 coding sequence is TGCGCCAGCAGCTTGGCCGGGACAGGGTTCGGTTATGGCTACACCTTC.

The chain recombines TRBV21-1 with TRBJ2-1; TRBD2, as called in the table, went unchecked against the DNA. TRBV21-1 is labeled a pseudogene. The CDR3 length is 15 residues. The CDR3 DNA is TGTGCCAGCAGCAAAGTGCGGGCTAGCGGCCATGAGCAGTTCTTC. Encoded protein: CASSKVRASGHEQFF.

This chain uses TRBV19 with TRBJ1-5; D gene unclear. Germline V gives CDR1 LNHDA, CDR2 SQIVND (reference sequence). The V and J ends lost 7 bases and 2 bases respectively, with 15 bases between them. This CDR3 is 15 amino acids long. In DNA form, the CDR3 reads TGTGCCAGTACGAGAGGGTTCGTGGGCAATCAGCCCCAGCATTTT. It translates to CASTRGFVGNQPQHF.

The chain uses TRBV7-9 and TRBJ2-7; no clear D gene. The germline V gene has CDR1 SEHNR and CDR2 FQNEAQ (reference sequence). The CDR3 totals 12 residues. The V and J ends lost 5 bases and 7 bases respectively, with 12 bases between them. Here the CDR3 DNA reads TGTGCCAGCAGCCCTGACTTTCTGGAGCAGTACTTC. Encoded protein: CASSPDFLEQYF.

The chain recombines TRBV9 with TRBJ2-5; D perhaps matches TRBD2 (6 bases). Trimming removed 0 bases from V and 5 bases from J, with 11 bases in between. CDR1 and CDR2 (germline): SGDLS, YYNGEE. There are 14 residues in the CDR3. DNA for the CDR3: TGTGCCAGCAGCGTAGCTTATGCGGGGGAGACCCAGTACTTC. Its translation: CASSVAYAGETQYF.

The J gene is TRBJ1-2, the V gene TRBV4-2; 7 bases are a match to TRBD1. This CDR3 spans 15 amino acids. V dropped 1 base and J dropped 4; count of bases not matched to a gene: 6. Germline CDR1 reads LGHNA; CDR2 reads YNFKEQ. The CDR3 bases are TGTGCCAGCAGCCAAGTCGGCTCAGGGGGCTATGGCTACACCTTC. Translated: CASSQVGSGGYGYTF.

The chain carries TRBV7-3 and TRBJ2-3; TRBD1 matches at 10 bases. After removal of 5 bases from V and 4 bases from J, the junction contained 3 bases not matched to a gene. Germline V gives CDR1 SGHTA, CDR2 FQGTGA. The CDR3 sequence is 14 residues long. The CDR3 sequence: CASSQDRGADTQYF. CDR3 nucleotide sequence: TGTGCCAGCAGCCAGGACAGGGGGGCAGATACGCAGTATTTT.

This sequence joins TRBV12-3 or TRBV12-4 and TRBJ2-7; 7 bases map to TRBD1. This CDR3 has 13 residues. The trim removed 5 bases at V and 4 bases at J, leaving 5 bases unmatched. In DNA form, the CDR3 reads TGTGCCAGCAGTAAAGGGGGACAGTACGAGCAGTACTTC. It yields the protein CASSKGGQYEQYF.

The V call is TRBV7-2, the J call TRBJ2-5; tentatively, D is TRBD1 (6 bases). This CDR3 is 14 amino acids long. Trimming took off 1 base at V and 6 bases at J, with 12 bases between the two ends. Germline V CDR1 and CDR2: SGHTA, FQGNSA. CDR3 nucleotide sequence: TGTGCCAGCAGCTTAGGCCCAGGGGAAAAGACCCAGTACTTC. Its protein is CASSLGPGEKTQYF.

The rearrangement links TRBV18 to TRBJ2-6; no definite D call. Per the germline V gene, CDR1 is KGHSH and CDR2 is LQKENI. This CDR3 has 14 residues. Trimming removed 2 bases from V and 2 bases from J, with 4 bases in between. CDR3 amino acids: CASSPGPGANVLTF. In DNA, the CDR3 is TGTGCCAGCTCACCAGGGCCTGGGGCCAACGTCCTGACTTTC.

The rearrangement joins TRBV2 to TRBJ2-7, with a possible D match to TRBD2 (7 bases). V was clipped by 8 bases and J by 7 bases, with 15 bases between them. Germline V CDR1 and CDR2: SNHLY, FYNNEI. CDR3 length: 12 amino acids. CDR3 DNA sequence: TGTGCCAGCTCGACCAGGGGAGGGGAGCAGTACTTC. Its protein product is CASSTRGGEQYF.

This chain connects TRBV1 to TRBJ2-7; the tabulated D call, TRBD2, remains unverified against the DNA. TRBV1 is annotated as a pseudogene. This CDR3 has 17 residues. CDR3 coding DNA: TGCACCAGCAGCCAAGACCCCCCTACAGGAGGGTCCTACGAGCAGTACTTC. Translated, it gives CTSSQDPPTGGSYEQYF.

This clone was counted between two and nine times. This sequence joins TRBV14 and TRBJ2-3; tentative D call: TRBD2 (6 bases). CDR3 length: 16 amino acids. In germline, CDR1 is SGHDN, CDR2 FVKESK. Trimming left V 1 base short and J 0 bases short, with 11 bases between. The CDR3, as DNA: TGTGCCAGCAGCCAAGTCGGGGGTACTAGCACAGATACGCAGTATTTT. It is translated as CASSQVGGTSTDTQYF. Full variable domain (rest looked up from reference TRBV14 and TRBJ2-3): EAGVTQFPSHSVIEKGQTVTLRCDPISGHDNLYWYRRVMGKEIKFLLHFVKESKQDESGMPNNRFLAERTGGTYSTLKVQPAELEDSGVYFCASSQVGGTSTDTQYFGPGTRLTVL.

The chain carries TRBV5-6 and TRBJ1-1; possibly TRBD1 for D (5 bases). The ends were cut back, 1 base at V and 7 bases at J, with 8 bases in the middle. CDR3 length: 12 residues. Germline V gene data show CDR1 as SGHDT and CDR2 as YYEEEE. CDR3 coding DNA: TGTGCCAGCAGCTTGAAAACAGGTGAAGCTTTCTTT. Protein product: CASSLKTGEAFF.

The chain uses TRBV27 and TRBJ1-4, with 7 bases that match TRBD1. The CDR3 contains 14 residues. V lost 6 bases and J lost 7; bases outside the gene matches: 8. Germline V CDR1 and CDR2: MNHEY, SMNVEV (reference sequence). CDR3 in amino acids: CASSLRQGGEKLFF. CDR3 bases: TGTGCCAGCAGCCTAAGACAGGGTGGTGAAAAACTGTTTTTT.

The chain couples TRBV5-1 to TRBJ1-3, with D unclear. V gave up 2 bases and J gave up 1 base, with 4 bases separating them. In germline, CDR1 is SGHRS, CDR2 YFSETQ. This CDR3 region has 13 residues. For the CDR3, the DNA is TGCGCCAGCAGCTTAACTTCTGGAAACACCATATATTTT. Translation: CASSLTSGNTIYF.

V usage is TRBV18 and J usage is TRBJ2-7; tentatively, D is TRBD1 (5 bases). The CDR3 contains 15 residues. Trimming stripped 4 bases from V and 3 bases from J, with 16 bases between. CDR1 is KGHSH, CDR2 LQKENI, per germline. The CDR3 reads CASSQARQFFYEQYF. The CDR3 bases are TGTGCCAGCTCACAAGCTAGACAGTTTTTCTACGAGCAGTACTTC.

The chain is built from TRBV7-9 and TRBJ2-1; D gene unclear. V gave up 5 bases and J gave up 13 bases, with 3 bases separating them. The length of the CDR3 is 8 residues. CDR1 and CDR2 (germline): SEHNR, FQNEAQ (reference sequence). CDR3 in amino acids: CASSPQFF. The CDR3 DNA reads as TGTGCCAGCAGCCCTCAGTTCTTC.

For this clone: Mismatch with germline at one junction end may stem from a read error. J is TRBJ1-2 and V is TRBV30, with D tentatively TRBD1 (6 bases). Germline CDR1 reads GTSNPN; CDR2 reads SVGIG (reference sequence). This CDR3 comprises 11 residues. In DNA, the CDR3 is TGCTGCGCCCACAGGGACTATGGCTACACCTTC. This sequence encodes CCAHRDYGYTF. The variable domain in full, with the rest retrieved from reference TRBV30 and TRBJ1-2, is SQTIHQWPATLVQPVGSPLSLECTVEGTSNPNLYWYRQAAGRGLQLLFYSVGIGQISSEVPQNLSASRPQDRQFILSSKKLLLSDSGFYLCCAHRDYGYTFGSGTRLTVV.

J is TRBJ2-7 and V is TRBV27; 10 bases are a match to TRBD1. The ends lost 7 bases at V and 3 bases at J; junction bases unmatched: 12. CDR3 size: 16 residues. CDR1 and CDR2 (germline): MNHEY, SMNVEV (reference sequence). DNA for the CDR3: TGTGCCAGCACCGCTACCGGGACAGGGGTCTTCTACGAGCAGTACTTC. It specifies CASTATGTGVFYEQYF.

The chain is built from TRBV7-4 and TRBJ2-7; 8 bases align to TRBD1. V trimming: 6 bases; J trimming: 3 bases; junction bases outside the gene matches: 10. The CDR3 loop spans 15 amino acids. In germline, CDR1 is SGHVT, CDR2 SQSDAQ. The CDR3 sequence: CASSRTGTGVYEQYF. The CDR3 region has the DNA TGTGCCAGCAGTCGGACCGGGACAGGAGTCTACGAGCAGTACTTC.

The chain recombines TRBV10-3 with TRBJ1-1; TRBD1 might be the D (5 bases). The CDR3 covers 14 residues. Per germline, CDR1 ENHRY and CDR2 SYGVKD. V was trimmed by 4 bases and J by 4 bases, leaving 13 bases between them. DNA of the CDR3: TGTGCCATCAGTGCTGCTCCTGGGGCCACTGAAGCTTTCTTT. This sequence encodes CAISAAPGATEAFF.